The text below deals with one TCR beta chain. This sample is part of a study of beta chain features in type 1 diabetes. CDR3 length: 14 residues. CDR1 is MNHEY and CDR2 is SMNVEV in the germline V gene (reference sequence). Trimming cost V 6 bases and J 1 base, with 10 bases left between them. Expressed TCRB transcripts were sequenced because the isolated RNA had all been reverse transcribed beforehand. The table came from immunoSEQ multiplex PCR; TCRdb's copy has only in-frame clones and leaves some out. The sample contains almost 350,000 clones, under 8.5% of which appear only once. Sequences were obtained from central memory CD4+ T cells from blood. This chain connects TRBV27 to TRBJ2-4, with D unclear. This clonotype was sampled from a woman under 30 in good health. The CDR3 loop is CASRPDTAKNIQYF. In nucleotides, the CDR3 is TGTGCCAGCAGACCCGATACCGCCAAAAACATTCAGTACTTC.